Only a few counts were recorded for the clone carrying this T cell receptor beta chain. The data derive from a study of blood T cell repertoires in COVID-19. Germline CDR1 reads MNHEY; CDR2 reads SVGEGT. The CDR3 covers 14 residues. V dropped 4 bases and J dropped 2; count of bases not matched to a gene: 3. TCRdb's table, derived via immunoSEQ multiplex PCR, lists solely in-frame clones and lacks some. The sample has 110,000 to 150,000 clones; approximately 80% are singletons. This receptor was identified in a woman in her forties or fifties with acute or convalescent COVID-19. The chain carries TRBV6-2 or TRBV6-3 and TRBJ2-3, with TRBD1 matching over 7 bases. The sample was peripheral blood. CDR3 sequence: CASSSGQITDTQYF. For the CDR3, the DNA is TGTGCCAGCAGTTCGGGACAGATCACAGATACGCAGTATTTT.